A selection of T cell receptor beta chains follows, all from one sample in a study of T cells after posttransplantation cyclophosphamide. Produced via immunoSEQ multiplex PCR; TCRdb's table is partial and in-frame only. Of some 64,000 clones in the sample, roughly 95% were seen once. The sequencing sample was made of PBMCs. The receptors come from a woman aged 30 to 39 in good health and a related stem cell transplant donor. The CDR3 runs from the conserved cysteine through the conserved F or W. A D gene is named only where the DNA matches it firmly. Clone size, where shown, is once, few, many, or a class for clones that have expanded.

v_gene: TRBV7-9
d_gene: .
abundance: .
j_gene: TRBJ1-2
CDR3nt: TGTGCCAGCAGCTTAGTAGGCGGGAGAGGAGGCTACACCTTC
CDR3aa: CASSLVGGRGGYTF

v_gene: TRBV7-2
d_gene: .
abundance: .
j_gene: TRBJ2-2
CDR3nt: TGTGCCAGCAGCTTCATCCCGGTCGGGGACTCGAGGGGGGAGCTGTTTTTT
CDR3aa: CASSFIPVGDSRGELFF

v_gene: TRBV5-1
d_gene: .
abundance: .
j_gene: TRBJ1-2
CDR3nt: TGCGCCAGCAGCTTGGCCAACTATGGCTACACCTTC
CDR3aa: CASSLANYGYTF

v_gene: TRBV4-2
d_gene: .
abundance: .
j_gene: TRBJ2-1
CDR3nt: TGTGCCAGCAGCCGCGGGCGGGGCGGGTCCAATGAGCAGTTCTTC
CDR3aa: CASSRGRGGSNEQFF

v_gene: TRBV5-1
d_gene: TRBD1
abundance: few
j_gene: TRBJ1-5
CDR3nt: TGCGCCAGCAGCCCAACGACGGGACAGGACCGGCGGCCCCAGCATTTT
CDR3aa: CASSPTTGQDRRPQHF

v_gene: TRBV7-9
d_gene: TRBD1
abundance: .
j_gene: TRBJ2-7
CDR3nt: TGTGCCAGCAGCCCCCGGGACAGGGTGCCCGAGCAGTACTTC
CDR3aa: CASSPRDRVPEQYF

v_gene: TRBV28
d_gene: .
abundance: .
j_gene: TRBJ1-5
CDR3nt: TGTGCCAGCAGTTTATGGTCGCTAACGGTCAAAGTTCAGCCCCAGCATTTT
CDR3aa: CASSLWSLTVKVQPQHF

v_gene: TRBV5-6
d_gene: TRBD1
abundance: .
j_gene: TRBJ1-6
CDR3nt: TGTGCCAGCAGCCGCGGGGACAGTAACTATAATTCACCCCTCCACTTT
CDR3aa: CASSRGDSNYNSPLHF

v_gene: TRBV28
d_gene: TRBD2
abundance: .
j_gene: TRBJ2-7
CDR3nt: TGTGCCAGCAGTTTCGGGCAGGCCACTAGCGGGGCTGTACCCACCTACGAGCAGTACTTC
CDR3aa: CASSFGQATSGAVPTYEQYF

v_gene: TRBV6-5
d_gene: .
abundance: .
j_gene: TRBJ1-1
CDR3nt: TGTGCCAGCAGTTACTCTGGGGGAGGAACTGAAGCTTTCTTT
CDR3aa: CASSYSGGGTEAFF

v_gene: TRBV19
d_gene: .
abundance: .
j_gene: TRBJ1-3
CDR3nt: TGTGGAACGAGGCAGGGAAACACCATATATTTT
CDR3aa: CGTRQGNTIYF

v_gene: TRBV4-2
d_gene: TRBD2
abundance: .
j_gene: TRBJ2-1
CDR3nt: TGTGCCAGCAGCCAAGGGCTAGCGGGGGCCTCCTACAATGAGCAGTTCTTC
CDR3aa: CASSQGLAGASYNEQFF

v_gene: TRBV28
d_gene: TRBD1
abundance: .
j_gene: TRBJ1-5
CDR3nt: TGTGCCAGCGAAAGACAGGGATTTGGCAATCAGCCCCAGCATTTT
CDR3aa: CASERQGFGNQPQHF

v_gene: TRBV27
d_gene: .
abundance: once
j_gene: TRBJ2-5
CDR3nt: TGTGCCAGCAGGGTACTTCCATACGGAGAGACCCAGTACTTC
CDR3aa: CASRVLPYGETQYF

v_gene: TRBV28
d_gene: .
abundance: .
j_gene: TRBJ1-1
CDR3nt: TGTGCCAGCATAAACAGCCCAAAGAACACTGAAGCTTTCTTT
CDR3aa: CASINSPKNTEAFF

v_gene: TRBV7-7
d_gene: TRBD2
abundance: .
j_gene: TRBJ2-3
CDR3nt: TGTGCCAGCAGCTTACGTGGTAGCGGGGGGCCAGATACGCAGTATTTT
CDR3aa: CASSLRGSGGPDTQYF

v_gene: TRBV6-5
d_gene: .
abundance: .
j_gene: TRBJ2-5
CDR3nt: TGTGCCAGCAGTTACAGGCCTCGGGAGACCCAGTACTTC
CDR3aa: CASSYRPRETQYF

v_gene: TRBV28
d_gene: .
abundance: once
j_gene: TRBJ2-7
CDR3nt: TGTGCCAGCAGTTTGGGACGTTACGAGCAGTACTTC
CDR3aa: CASSLGRYEQYF

v_gene: TRBV4-1
d_gene: TRBD1
abundance: .
j_gene: TRBJ1-4
CDR3nt: TGCGCCAGCAGCCATAACAGGGGATCAAATGAAAAACTGTTTTTT
CDR3aa: CASSHNRGSNEKLFF

v_gene: TRBV19
d_gene: .
abundance: .
j_gene: TRBJ1-2
CDR3nt: TGTGCCAGTAACCCGGGACTTAATAACTATGGCTACACCTTC
CDR3aa: CASNPGLNNYGYTF

v_gene: TRBV19
d_gene: .
abundance: .
j_gene: TRBJ1-6
CDR3nt: TGTGCCAGTAGTATAGATCTAGGGACGGATAATTCACCCCTCCACTTT
CDR3aa: CASSIDLGTDNSPLHF

v_gene: TRBV10-2
d_gene: .
abundance: few
j_gene: TRBJ1-3
CDR3nt: TGCGCCAGCAGTGAGTTGGGGGGAACCATATATTTT
CDR3aa: CASSELGGTIYF

v_gene: TRBV7-8
d_gene: .
abundance: once
j_gene: TRBJ2-7
CDR3nt: TGTGCCAGCAGCTTATTGGACGAGCAGTACTTC
CDR3aa: CASSLLDEQYF

v_gene: TRBV9
d_gene: .
abundance: .
j_gene: TRBJ2-3
CDR3nt: TGTGCCAGCAGCGTAGGGGGCGTGAAAGATACGCAGTATTTT
CDR3aa: CASSVGGVKDTQYF

v_gene: TRBV5-6
d_gene: .
abundance: once
j_gene: TRBJ1-4
CDR3nt: TGTGCCAGCAGCCTCCCAACTAATGAAAAACTGTTTTTT
CDR3aa: CASSLPTNEKLFF

v_gene: TRBV6-6
d_gene: TRBD1
abundance: .
j_gene: TRBJ2-2
CDR3nt: TGTGCCAGCAGTCTGGGACAGGGTAGGGGGACCGGGGAGCTGTTTTTT
CDR3aa: CASSLGQGRGTGELFF

v_gene: TRBV4-1
d_gene: .
abundance: once
j_gene: TRBJ2-7
CDR3nt: TGCGCCAGCAGCCAAGATAGTCAGAGCTCCTACGAGCAGTACTTC
CDR3aa: CASSQDSQSSYEQYF

v_gene: TRBV19
d_gene: .
abundance: once
j_gene: TRBJ2-1
CDR3nt: TGTGCCAGTAGGTTAAGAGGGCAGTCCTACAATGAGCAGTTCTTC
CDR3aa: CASRLRGQSYNEQFF

v_gene: TRBV2
d_gene: .
abundance: .
j_gene: TRBJ1-2
CDR3nt: TGTGCCAGCAGTGACCTGGGGGCCTCTGGCTACACCTTC
CDR3aa: CASSDLGASGYTF

v_gene: TRBV7-9
d_gene: .
abundance: .
j_gene: TRBJ1-1
CDR3nt: TGTGCCAGCAGCTCTCAGATGAACACTGAAGCTTTCTTT
CDR3aa: CASSSQMNTEAFF

v_gene: TRBV29-1
d_gene: TRBD1
abundance: once
j_gene: TRBJ2-2
CDR3nt: TGCAGCGTTGTTAAGGACAGGGACCTACCCGGGGAGCTGTTTTTT
CDR3aa: CSVVKDRDLPGELFF

v_gene: TRBV27
d_gene: .
abundance: .
j_gene: TRBJ1-2
CDR3nt: TGTGCCAGTGGGCGGATCTATGGCTACACCTTC
CDR3aa: CASGRIYGYTF

v_gene: TRBV5-5
d_gene: .
abundance: .
j_gene: TRBJ2-3
CDR3nt: TGTGCCAGCAGCTTGGAAGATACGCAGTATTTT
CDR3aa: CASSLEDTQYF

v_gene: TRBV4-3
d_gene: TRBD2
abundance: .
j_gene: TRBJ2-3
CDR3nt: TGCGCCAGCAGCCAAGAGGGACTAGCGGGGATAGATACGCAGTATTTT
CDR3aa: CASSQEGLAGIDTQYF

v_gene: TRBV6-6
d_gene: TRBD1
abundance: .
j_gene: TRBJ2-7
CDR3nt: TGTGCCAGCATAGGGACAGGGGTTTTCGAGCAGTACTTC
CDR3aa: CASIGTGVFEQYF

v_gene: TRBV5-6
d_gene: TRBD1
abundance: .
j_gene: TRBJ1-1
CDR3nt: TGTGCCAGCAGCTTGAGGACAGGGACTGAAGCTTTCTTT
CDR3aa: CASSLRTGTEAFF

v_gene: TRBV7-9
d_gene: .
abundance: .
j_gene: TRBJ1-3
CDR3nt: TGTGCCAGCAGCTTAGCGGGGAGCTCTGGAAACACCATATATTTT
CDR3aa: CASSLAGSSGNTIYF

v_gene: TRBV30
d_gene: .
abundance: .
j_gene: TRBJ1-1
CDR3nt: TGTGCCTGGAGGAAAGATCAGGGAAACACTGAAGCTTTCTTT
CDR3aa: CAWRKDQGNTEAFF

v_gene: TRBV5-4
d_gene: .
abundance: .
j_gene: TRBJ1-2
CDR3nt: TGTGCCAGCAGCTTGGAGGGAAGGGGCAGGAGCTACACCTTC
CDR3aa: CASSLEGRGRSYTF

v_gene: TRBV5-1
d_gene: .
abundance: once
j_gene: TRBJ2-5
CDR3nt: TGCGCCAGCGCCCGGGACCGGGAGACCCAGTACTTC
CDR3aa: CASARDRETQYF

v_gene: TRBV30
d_gene: TRBD2
abundance: .
j_gene: TRBJ2-1
CDR3nt: TGTGCCTGGAGCCCACGGGGAGCGGGGGGTCCGGACCGGCAGTTCTTC
CDR3aa: CAWSPRGAGGPDRQFF

v_gene: TRBV27
d_gene: .
abundance: .
j_gene: TRBJ1-3
CDR3nt: TGTGCCAGCAGCCTAGGGGGGAGGGGTTCTGGAAACACCATATATTTT
CDR3aa: CASSLGGRGSGNTIYF

v_gene: TRBV2
d_gene: TRBD1
abundance: .
j_gene: TRBJ1-1
CDR3nt: TGTGCCAGCAGTTTTCTTAATCGACAGGGGGAAGCTTTCTTT
CDR3aa: CASSFLNRQGEAFF